A selection of T cell receptor beta chains follows, all from one sample in a study of spatial heterogeneity in lung cancer. Using its own MiXCR run on the 5' RACE reads, TCRdb lists one record per CDR3 protein. Of 90,000 or so distinct CDR3 sequences in the sample, over 8.5% were seen once. Material: PBMCs, obtained at surgery. The receptors originated from a male donor with early-stage non-small cell lung cancer. The CDR3 runs from the conserved cysteine through the conserved F or W. The order of the fields is D gene, CDR3 length, clone size, J gene, V gene, CDR3 protein, CDR3 DNA. A D gene is named only where the DNA matches it firmly. The size entry is marked missing in some rows and otherwise reads once, few, many or a size class.

>NA|17|few|TRBJ1-1|TRBV25-1
CASSGPGVGLMNTEAFF
TGTGCCAGCAGTGGACCCGGGGTAGGGCTCATGAACACTGAAGCTTTCTTT
>TRBD2|16|NA|TRBJ2-3|TRBV12-3/TRBV12-4
CASSFGTSGHTDTQYF
TGTGCCAGCAGCTTCGGGACTAGCGGACACACAGATACGCAGTATTTT
>NA|12|few|TRBJ2-3|TRBV29-1
CSSVPHTDTQYF
TGCAGCAGTGTCCCCCACACAGATACGCAGTATTTT
>NA|12|few|TRBJ2-5|TRBV7-2
CASSRSRETQYF
TGTGCCAGCAGCCGGTCCCGAGAGACCCAGTACTTC
>NA|16|many|TRBJ2-6|TRBV6-5
CASSYSTVSGANVLTF
TGTGCCAGCAGTTACTCGACAGTCTCTGGGGCCAACGTCCTGACTTTC
>NA|12|NA|TRBJ1-4|TRBV29-1
CSAGTHNEKLFF
TGCAGCGCCGGGACACATAATGAAAAACTGTTTTTT
>NA|15|NA|TRBJ2-7|TRBV29-1
CSVQKGDRWGDWQYF
TGCAGCGTCCAAAAAGGGGACCGCTGGGGTGACTGGCAGTACTTC
>NA|17|few|TRBJ1-6|TRBV10-3
CAISESQGTASNSPLHF
TGTGCCATCAGTGAGTCCCAGGGGACTGCCTCTAATTCACCCCTCCACTTT
>NA|14|NA|TRBJ2-3|TRBV7-9
CASKFGQTTDTQYF
TGTGCCAGCAAGTTCGGGCAGACCACAGATACGCAGTATTTT
>NA|15|many|TRBJ1-1|TRBV5-1
CASSLGTPGVPEAFF
TGCGCCAGCAGCTTGGGAACCCCAGGAGTGCCTGAAGCTTTCTTT
>NA|16|NA|TRBJ2-7|TRBV6-2/TRBV6-3
CASSSPHTGVSYEQYF
TGTGCCAGCAGTTCCCCCCACACAGGAGTGTCCTACGAGCAGTACTTC
>NA|12|many|TRBJ2-7|TRBV25-1
CASSPGEGEQYF
TGTGCCTCCTCCCCCGGAGAAGGCGAGCAGTACTTC
>NA|15|few|TRBJ2-2|TRBV7-8
CASGSRDQNTGELFF
TGTGCCAGCGGATCCCGGGACCAGAACACCGGGGAGCTGTTTTTT
>TRBD1|12|NA|TRBJ1-1|TRBV20-1
CIQNRGDTEAFF
TGCATTCAGAACAGGGGGGACACTGAAGCTTTCTTT
>TRBD2|16|few|TRBJ2-3|TRBV7-8
CASSFSGGAGTDTQYF
TGTGCCAGCAGCTTTAGCGGGGGGGCCGGCACAGATACGCAGTATTTT
>NA|12|NA|TRBJ1-1|TRBV5-1
CASRTENTEAFF
TGCGCCAGCAGGACAGAGAACACTGAAGCTTTCTTT
>TRBD1|18|many|TRBJ2-4|TRBV12-5
CASGFSPIHRGSRDIQYF
TGTGCTAGTGGCTTTTCCCCTATTCACAGGGGCAGCAGGGACATTCAGTACTTC
>NA|14|NA|TRBJ1-1|TRBV29-1
CSVATTAMNTEAFF
TGCAGCGTTGCGACGACAGCCATGAACACTGAAGCTTTCTTT
>NA|16|NA|TRBJ2-3|TRBV7-2
CASSPPLSGERDTQYF
TGTGCCAGCAGCCCGCCGCTTTCCGGGGAAAGAGATACGCAGTATTTT
>NA|13|many|TRBJ1-1|TRBV29-1
CSVVGHPNTEAFF
TGCAGCGTTGTTGGACACCCGAACACTGAAGCTTTCTTT
>NA|11|many|TRBJ2-3|TRBV29-1
CSVDSTDTQYF
TGCAGCGTTGACAGCACAGATACGCAGTATTTT
>TRBD2|15|few|TRBJ2-1|TRBV2
CASSRGIAGGNEQFF
TGTGCCAGCAGCCGAGGAATAGCGGGGGGGAATGAGCAGTTCTTC
>NA|13|NA|TRBJ2-1|TRBV7-6
CASSFNHYNEQFF
TGTGCCAGCAGCTTCAACCACTACAATGAGCAGTTCTTC
>NA|15|few|TRBJ2-2|TRBV27
CASSLSRMNTGELFF
TGTGCCAGCAGTTTAAGTCGGATGAACACCGGGGAGCTGTTTTTT
>TRBD2|15|many|TRBJ2-7|TRBV7-8
CASSLVVSGNDEQYF
TGTGCCAGCAGCTTAGTGGTTAGCGGGAACGACGAGCAGTACTTC
>NA|18|NA|TRBJ1-1|TRBV4-2
CASSQVLGSQGENTEAFF
TGTGCCAGCAGCCAAGTTCTAGGGTCGCAGGGTGAGAACACTGAAGCTTTCTTT
>TRBD2|14|many|TRBJ2-7|TRBV7-6
CASSSWTSGYEQYF
TGTGCCAGCAGCTCCTGGACTAGCGGCTACGAGCAGTACTTC
>NA|14|many|TRBJ2-3|TRBV5-1
CASRRQTSTDTQYF
TGCGCCAGCAGACGGCAGACTTCCACAGATACGCAGTATTTT
>NA|13|many|TRBJ2-7|TRBV3-1
CASSQGGAYEQYF
TGTGCCAGCAGCCAAGGGGGGGCCTACGAGCAGTACTTC
>NA|14|many|TRBJ1-1|TRBV4-3
CASSQTQGNTEAFF
TGCGCCAGCAGCCAAACTCAGGGGAACACTGAAGCTTTCTTT
>NA|15|NA|TRBJ2-1|TRBV28
CASSFRSFSYNEQFF
TGTGCCAGCAGTTTTCGGAGTTTCTCCTACAATGAGCAGTTCTTC